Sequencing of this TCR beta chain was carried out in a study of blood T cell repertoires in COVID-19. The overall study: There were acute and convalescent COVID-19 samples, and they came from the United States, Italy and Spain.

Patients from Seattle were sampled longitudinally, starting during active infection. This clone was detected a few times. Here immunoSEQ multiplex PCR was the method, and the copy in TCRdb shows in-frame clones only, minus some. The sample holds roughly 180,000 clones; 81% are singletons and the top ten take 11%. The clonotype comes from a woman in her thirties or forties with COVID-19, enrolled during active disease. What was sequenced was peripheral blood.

CDR3 nucleotides: TGTGCCATCAGCGGTACGGGGACAGGGGCGACCTACGAGCAGTACTTC. Translated, it gives CAISGTGTGATYEQYF. The chain recombines TRBV10-3 with TRBJ2-7, with 10 positions matching TRBD1. The V gene end was trimmed by 6 bases and the J gene end by 2 bases; junction bases not matched to a gene: 10. The CDR3 contains 16 residues. CDR1 ENHRY and CDR2 SYGVKD come from the germline V gene.